This T cell receptor (beta chain) comes out of a study of T cell repertoires in cytomegalovirus infection. Across the study: Carrying CMV and the relevant HLA type showed in public TCR beta signatures. Study findings and constraints: Ex vivo, HLA-C-restricted CMV-specific TCR beta clonotypes prevailed over the rest of the response.

As regards this clonotype: The antigen remains unidentified.

MiXCR, run by TCRdb on the reads, gives a single entry per CDR3 protein. The sample carries under 200,000 distinct CDR3 sequences, 20% to 25% recorded once. Trimming removed 0 bases at V and 7 bases at J, with 12 bases between. The CDR3 spans 14 residues. In germline, CDR1 is MNHEY, CDR2 SVGAGI. This rearrangement joins TRBV6-5 to TRBJ1-1, with no clear D. This clonotype originated in a human donor in good health (CMV status not recorded). Some clones in this sample may be carry-over from other donors' samples. The specimen comprised CD8+ T cells from cultured PBMCs, sampled from culture after CMV antigen stimulation. The CDR3 DNA reads as TGTGCCAGCAGTTACTCGTTCTCCGGGAGTGAAGCTTTCTTT. Its translation is CASSYSFSGSEAFF.